This T cell receptor beta chain originates from a study of T-cell reconstitution after alpha-beta-depleted transplantation in children. As it was prepared, the TCRbeta library received unique molecular identifiers. TCRdb re-called the PCR reads through MiXCR, storing one row per CDR3 protein. The sample has approximately 270,000 distinct CDR3 sequences; 9.9% are singletons. This clonotype was detected only a few times. The germline V and J ends were trimmed by 5 bases and 0 bases, with 12 bases remaining between them. Germline V gene lookup returns CDR1 SGHRS and CDR2 YFSETQ. The CDR3 totals 14 residues.

This TCR was sampled from a human donor who donated a stem cell graft to a child with SCID. The rearrangement links TRBV5-1 to TRBJ2-7; TRBD2 might be the D (5 bases). The input for sequencing was PBMCs from the stem cell graft donor, taken from the stem cell graft. This CDR3 is CASRPGSFSYEQYF. The CDR3 DNA sequence: TGCGCCAGCAGACCGGGGTCGTTCTCCTACGAGCAGTACTTC. Supplemented by reference TRBV5-1 and TRBJ2-7, the full variable domain reads KAGVTQTPRYLIKTRGQQVTLSCSPISGHRSVSWYQQTPGQGLQFLFEYFSETQRNKGNFPGRFSGRQFSNSRSEMNVSTLELGDSALYLCASRPGSFSYEQYFGPGTRLTVT.